A selection of T cell receptor beta chains follows, all from one sample in a study of T cells in Graves' hyperthyroidism and ophthalmopathy. TCRdb redid the calling of the multiplex PCR reads with MiXCR, one entry per CDR3 protein. Among about 640,000 distinct CDR3 sequences listed, about 15% were seen once. The sample was blood. These receptors all stem from a woman aged 50 to 60 with Graves' ophthalmopathy. CDR3s include the opening cysteine and the closing phenylalanine or tryptophan. The D gene is left open where the match is weak. Clone size is shown for a subset of rows, as once, few, many or a class of expanded clone.

D: -; J: TRBJ1-2; V: TRBV7-8; size: -; DNA: TGTGCCAGCAGCCCCAGTCCGGGAGACTATGGCTACACCTTC; CDR3: CASSPSPGDYGYTF
D: -; J: TRBJ1-2; V: TRBV7-2; size: -; DNA: TGTGCCAGCAGCTTAACAATCTATGGCTACACCTTC; CDR3: CASSLTIYGYTF
D: TRBD1; J: TRBJ1-1; V: TRBV27; size: -; DNA: TGTGCCAGCAGTTTATCCCAGGGGGCCCCCATCAACACTGAAGCTTTCTTT; CDR3: CASSLSQGAPINTEAFF
D: TRBD2; J: TRBJ2-3; V: TRBV29-1; size: -; DNA: TGCAGCGTTGCTATGAGACTAGCGGACTTTACCCGCACAGATACGCAGTATTTT; CDR3: CSVAMRLADFTRTDTQYF
D: -; J: TRBJ2-7; V: TRBV11-2; size: many; DNA: TGTGCCAGCAGCTTAGGGTGGCACGAGCAGTACTTC; CDR3: CASSLGWHEQYF
D: TRBD2; J: TRBJ2-1; V: TRBV20-1; size: many; DNA: TGCAGTGCTAGAGATGACCCTACTAGCGGGAGGTTTCCCTACAATGAGCAGTTCTTC; CDR3: CSARDDPTSGRFPYNEQFF
D: TRBD1; J: TRBJ2-1; V: TRBV6-1; size: many; DNA: TGTGCCAGCAGTGGAAGACAGGGGATTTACAATGAGCAGTTCTTC; CDR3: CASSGRQGIYNEQFF
D: TRBD1; J: TRBJ1-4; V: TRBV6-1; size: -; DNA: TGTGCCAGCAGTTATCCGATCGACAGGGACCATGAAAAACTGTTTTTT; CDR3: CASSYPIDRDHEKLFF
D: -; J: TRBJ2-7; V: TRBV20-1; size: many; DNA: TGCAGTGCTTTCTTGGACAGATCCTACGAGCAGTACTTC; CDR3: CSAFLDRSYEQYF
D: TRBD2; J: TRBJ2-1; V: TRBV20-1; size: many; DNA: TGCAGTGCGGCGTGGGCGGGAGGGCCGGGTGAGCAGTTCTTC; CDR3: CSAAWAGGPGEQFF
D: -; J: TRBJ1-4; V: TRBV2; size: few; DNA: TGTGCCTGCAGTGCTCTAGAAAAACTGTTTTTT; CDR3: CACSALEKLFF
D: -; J: TRBJ2-1; V: TRBV6-1; size: many; DNA: TGTGCCAGCAGTGAATTTGGAGGGGAAATTGGCTCCTACAATGAGCAGTTCTTC; CDR3: CASSEFGGEIGSYNEQFF
D: -; J: TRBJ1-2; V: TRBV5-1; size: many; DNA: TGCGCCAGCAGCCCCACGTTTGTGAACTACACCTTC; CDR3: CASSPTFVNYTF
D: -; J: TRBJ2-2; V: TRBV5-1; size: many; DNA: TGCGCCAGCAGCTTGGACTGGGACACCGGGGAGCTGTTTTTT; CDR3: CASSLDWDTGELFF
D: -; J: TRBJ2-7; V: TRBV4-3; size: -; DNA: TGCGCCAGCAGCCAAGAGAGGGGGGGGGGAGAGGACGAGCAGTACTTC; CDR3: CASSQERGGGEDEQYF
D: -; J: TRBJ1-4; V: TRBV10-3; size: few; DNA: TGTGCCATCAGTGACCTGAAGACGGGAAGTAATGAAAAACTGTTTTTT; CDR3: CAISDLKTGSNEKLFF
D: TRBD2; J: TRBJ2-4; V: TRBV27; size: few; DNA: TGTGCCAGCAGTCCGCCCGGACTAGCGGGAGTGGGTCTAGCCAAAAACATTCAGTACTTC; CDR3: CASSPPGLAGVGLAKNIQYF
D: TRBD2; J: TRBJ2-5; V: TRBV2; size: -; DNA: TGTGCCAGCAGTGAAGTGACGGGAGGGGGCCAAGAGACCCAGTACTTC; CDR3: CASSEVTGGGQETQYF
D: -; J: TRBJ2-7; V: TRBV25-1; size: -; DNA: TGTGCCAGCAGTGACCGGGCCTACGAGCAGTACTTC; CDR3: CASSDRAYEQYF
D: TRBD1; J: TRBJ2-7; V: TRBV27; size: many; DNA: TGTGCCAGCGCATACAGGGGGCAGGGATACGAGCAGTACTTC; CDR3: CASAYRGQGYEQYF
D: TRBD2; J: TRBJ2-7; V: TRBV28; size: many; DNA: TGTGCCAGCAGTTCAGCACTAGCGGGAGGCGCCTACGAGCAGTACTTC; CDR3: CASSSALAGGAYEQYF
D: -; J: TRBJ2-3; V: TRBV18; size: many; DNA: TGTGCCAGCTCGTCGACCTCGGCAGATACGCAGTATTTT; CDR3: CASSSTSADTQYF
D: -; J: TRBJ1-1; V: TRBV18; size: many; DNA: TGTGCCAGCTCACCACCCCCCGGGGGCGAGAACACTGAAGCTTTCTTT; CDR3: CASSPPPGGENTEAFF
D: -; J: TRBJ2-2; V: TRBV14; size: many; DNA: TGTGCCAGCAGCCAAGTGAGACCCTGGGCCTACACCGGGGAGCTGTTTTTT; CDR3: CASSQVRPWAYTGELFF
D: -; J: TRBJ1-1; V: TRBV6-1; size: many; DNA: TGTGCCAGCAGTGAATTCGTTGAAGCTTTCTTT; CDR3: CASSEFVEAFF
D: TRBD1; J: TRBJ1-5; V: TRBV7-9; size: few; DNA: TGTGCCAGCCATGGGACAGACGGCAATCAGCCCCAGCATTTT; CDR3: CASHGTDGNQPQHF
D: TRBD1; J: TRBJ1-2; V: TRBV29-1; size: -; DNA: TGCAGCGTTCTAGGGACAGGGACTAACTATGGCTACACCTTC; CDR3: CSVLGTGTNYGYTF
D: -; J: TRBJ1-1; V: TRBV30; size: many; DNA: TGTGCCTGGAGGGGGAGGAACACTGAAGCTTTCTTT; CDR3: CAWRGRNTEAFF
D: -; J: TRBJ1-5; V: TRBV6-1; size: many; DNA: TGTGCCAGCAGCGTCGTGGGGGGAAACAATCAGCCCCAGCATTTT; CDR3: CASSVVGGNNQPQHF
D: -; J: TRBJ2-7; V: TRBV5-1; size: -; DNA: TGCGCCAGCAGCTCAACCTACAGGGGAGGCGAGCAGTACTTC; CDR3: CASSSTYRGGEQYF
D: -; J: TRBJ2-1; V: TRBV7-9; size: few; DNA: TGTGCCAGCAGCCCCTTCTATAAGACGCCCAATGAGCAGTTCTTC; CDR3: CASSPFYKTPNEQFF
D: -; J: TRBJ2-7; V: TRBV9; size: -; DNA: TGTGCCAGCAGCCCAGACGGGCAGCCCTACGAGCAGTACTTC; CDR3: CASSPDGQPYEQYF
D: TRBD2; J: TRBJ2-7; V: TRBV12-5; size: many; DNA: TGTGCTAGTGGTTTGGTACTAGCGGAGGACTCCTACGAGCAGTACTTC; CDR3: CASGLVLAEDSYEQYF
D: TRBD1; J: TRBJ1-1; V: TRBV3-1; size: many; DNA: TGTGCCAGCAGCCAACGCCGGGACAGGAACACTGAAGCTTTCTTT; CDR3: CASSQRRDRNTEAFF
D: -; J: TRBJ2-4; V: TRBV25-1; size: few; DNA: TGTGCCAGCAGCGAACCGGGACCGGCCAAAAACATTCAGTACTTC; CDR3: CASSEPGPAKNIQYF
D: TRBD2; J: TRBJ2-4; V: TRBV28; size: many; DNA: TGTGCCAGCACTTCGGGAGGGCCAGGCAAAAACATTCAGTACTTC; CDR3: CASTSGGPGKNIQYF
D: -; J: TRBJ1-1; V: TRBV30; size: many; DNA: TGTGCCTGGAGTGTACTTGGGGCAAACACTGAAGCTTTCTTT; CDR3: CAWSVLGANTEAFF
D: -; J: TRBJ2-2; V: TRBV18; size: few; DNA: TGTGCCAGCTCACCTCTTTTAGGGGAACTTAACACCGGGGAGCTGTTTTTT; CDR3: CASSPLLGELNTGELFF
D: TRBD2; J: TRBJ2-1; V: TRBV9; size: -; DNA: TGTGCCAGCAGCGAAACCCTAGCGGGAGGGCCAGATGAGCAGTTCTTC; CDR3: CASSETLAGGPDEQFF
D: TRBD2; J: TRBJ2-7; V: TRBV19; size: -; DNA: TGTGCCAGTAGTGGGACTAGCGGGCGCGAGCAGTACTTC; CDR3: CASSGTSGREQYF
D: TRBD1; J: TRBJ1-5; V: TRBV20-1; size: many; DNA: TGCAGTGCTATCGGGGACAGCCATAATCAGCCCCAGCATTTT; CDR3: CSAIGDSHNQPQHF
D: -; J: TRBJ1-1; V: TRBV20-1; size: few; DNA: TGCAGTGCTAGACAGGAGTACACTGAAGCTTTCTTT; CDR3: CSARQEYTEAFF
D: TRBD1; J: TRBJ1-5; V: TRBV28; size: many; DNA: TGTGCCAGCAGTTCGGGACAGGGGACGGGGCGCAATCAGCCCCAGCATTTT; CDR3: CASSSGQGTGRNQPQHF
D: TRBD2; J: TRBJ2-2; V: TRBV11-2; size: -; DNA: TGTGCCAGCAGCTCGTGGACTAGCGGGGTCGGGGAGCTGTTTTTT; CDR3: CASSSWTSGVGELFF
D: TRBD2; J: TRBJ2-7; V: TRBV7-3; size: -; DNA: TGTGCCAGCAGTACTCTAGCGGGAGTGGGTGAGCAGTACTTC; CDR3: CASSTLAGVGEQYF
D: -; J: TRBJ2-7; V: TRBV12-3/TRBV12-4; size: many; DNA: TGTGCCAGCAGTCCCACGACAGACTCCTACGAGCAGTACTTC; CDR3: CASSPTTDSYEQYF
D: -; J: TRBJ2-4; V: TRBV28; size: -; DNA: TGTGCCAGCAGTTCAACCGGGACAGCCAAAAACATTCAGTACTTC; CDR3: CASSSTGTAKNIQYF
D: -; J: TRBJ2-1; V: TRBV4-3; size: few; DNA: TGCGCCAGCAGCCAAGATGACAGCTCGGGGATTGAGCAGTTCTTC; CDR3: CASSQDDSSGIEQFF
D: -; J: TRBJ1-4; V: TRBV29-1; size: few; DNA: TGCAGCGCAACAGGGAGGGGAAATGAAAAACTGTTTTTT; CDR3: CSATGRGNEKLFF
D: -; J: TRBJ1-4; V: TRBV5-4; size: once; DNA: TGTGCCAGCAGCCCGGGCGGTAGGGTTGAGAATGAAAAACTGTTTTTT; CDR3: CASSPGGRVENEKLFF
D: TRBD1; J: TRBJ2-5; V: TRBV15; size: many; DNA: TGTGCCACCAGCCGCGGGGGACAGGGGGGCCAAGAGACCCAGTACTTC; CDR3: CATSRGGQGGQETQYF
D: -; J: TRBJ1-1; V: TRBV6-1; size: many; DNA: TGTGCCAGCAGTCATAAGACGGAAATGAACACTGAAGCTTTCTTT; CDR3: CASSHKTEMNTEAFF
D: TRBD2; J: TRBJ2-5; V: TRBV7-3; size: many; DNA: TGTGCCAGCAGCTTAACGGGACTAGCGGGTCCTGCTGCCACGCAAGAGACCCAGTACTTC; CDR3: CASSLTGLAGPAATQETQYF
D: TRBD2; J: TRBJ2-7; V: TRBV29-1; size: -; DNA: TGCGGCGTGGACGCGGTGGGACTAGCGGGAGCCTACGAGCAGTACTTC; CDR3: CGVDAVGLAGAYEQYF
D: TRBD1; J: TRBJ2-5; V: TRBV7-9; size: many; DNA: TGTGCCAGCAGGCGGGACAGGGCGGAAGAGACCCAGTACTTC; CDR3: CASRRDRAEETQYF